Following are 17 T cell receptor beta chains from one sample sequenced in a study of identical twins. TCRdb analysed the 5' RACE reads with MiXCR anew, one entry per CDR3 protein. Among roughly 630,000 distinct CDR3 sequences, 7.1% were seen once, and the ten largest hold roughly 1.6%. These data were also filed under a second study, of yellow fever vaccine responses in identical twins.

Specimen: PBMCs. These receptors were taken from a woman between 18 and 29 years old in good health.

There are many counts of this clonotype. CDR3 DNA sequence: TGTGCCAGCAGCCAAGTTCTTTGGGGGGCTGTGAATTCACCCCTCCACTTT. Its protein is CASSQVLWGAVNSPLHF. The rearrangement uses TRBV4-2 and TRBJ1-6, with D possibly matching TRBD1 (6 bases). CDR1 LGHNA and CDR2 YNFKEQ come from the germline V gene. V shed 1 base and J shed 7 bases, with 17 bases lying between them. This CDR3 region has 17 residues.

This clonotype came up many times. The chain uses TRBV29-1 and TRBJ1-1, with 8 nucleotides matching TRBD1. CDR1 is SQVTM and CDR2 is ANQGSEA in the germline V gene. J lost 10 bases, V lost 7 bases, and 8 bases had no gene match. This CDR3 comprises 11 residues. The DNA of the CDR3 is TGCAGCGAAGACAGGGGCGAAGGAGCTTTCTTT. Translated: CSEDRGEGAFF. Complete variable domain (other parts from reference TRBV29-1 and TRBJ1-1): SAVISQKPSRDICQRGTSLTIQCQVDSQVTMMFWYRQQPGQSLTLIATANQGSEATYESGFVIDKFPISRPNLTFSTLTVSNMSPEDSSIYLCSEDRGEGAFFGQGTRLTVV.

The gene calls are TRBV7-8 and TRBJ2-7; either TRBD1 or TRBD2 may supply D (6 bases each). CDR1 and CDR2 (germline): SGHVS, FQNEAQ. This CDR3 region has 15 residues. With 5 bases removed from V and 3 bases from J, the gap between germline ends came to 17 bases. DNA of the CDR3: TGTGCCAGCAGCCCCCTCGGGGGCGAAGACTACGAGCAGTACGTC. Amino acid sequence: CASSPLGGEDYEQYV.

The rearrangement links TRBV11-1 to TRBJ1-1; D ambiguous. Germline lookup yields CDR1 SGHAT and CDR2 FQDESV (reference sequence). The CDR3 sequence is 11 residues long. V lost 3 bases and J 7 bases, leaving 6 bases between the germline ends. In DNA form, the CDR3 reads TGTGCCAGCAGCTTCCAAAATGAAGCTTTCTTT. It translates to CASSFQNEAFF. The full variable domain, in which reference TRBV11-1 and TRBJ1-1 provide the parts outside the CDR3, is EAEVAQSPRYKITEKSQAVAFWCDPISGHATLYWYRQILGQGPELLVQFQDESVVDDSQLPKDRFSAERLKGVDSTLKIQPAELGDSAMYLCASSFQNEAFFGQGTRLTVV.

Many counts were recorded for this clonotype. The V and J genes are TRBV5-4 and TRBJ2-3; 11 bases fit TRBD2. The length of the CDR3 is 16 residues. V shed 2 bases and J 1 base; nucleotides not matched to a gene: 3. The V gene's germline CDR1 is SGHNT and CDR2 YYREEE (reference sequence). CDR3 DNA: TGTGCCAGCAGCTTTACTAGCGGGAGTGGCACAGATACGCAGTATTTT. Translated, it gives CASSFTSGSGTDTQYF.

This clonotype appeared a few times. CDR3 loop: CASGLSLAVDQETQYF. Written as DNA, the CDR3 is TGTGCTAGTGGTTTGTCTCTAGCGGTGGACCAAGAGACCCAGTACTTC. This chain uses TRBV12-5 with TRBJ2-5; TRBD2 matches 7 bases. Trimming removed 2 bases from V and 0 bases from J; junction bases left unmatched: 6. This CDR3 spans 16 amino acids. CDR1 is LGHNT, CDR2 FRNRAP, per germline.

This clonotype has ten or more counts. The rearrangement uses TRBV10-3 and TRBJ2-5, with 7 bases aligning to TRBD2. The CDR3 has 14 amino acids. CDR1 is ENHRY, CDR2 SYGVKD, per germline. With 8 bases clipped from V and 4 bases from J, the junction kept 10 bases outside the gene matches. The CDR3 is CAIGSGGELETQYF. The CDR3 DNA follows: TGTGCCATCGGCTCTGGGGGGGAATTAGAGACCCAGTACTTC.

There are a few counts of this clonotype. J is TRBJ2-1 and V is TRBV12-3 or TRBV12-4; D is unresolved. Trimming removed 7 bases from V and 4 bases from J, with 23 bases in between. There are 17 residues in the CDR3. The CDR3 DNA follows: TGTGCCAGCACCTTGGGCCCTGGAGAAAGAAAATACAATGAGCAGTTCTTC. The encoded protein is CASTLGPGERKYNEQFF.

This clonotype was observed once. A much larger clone differs by one base, so this may be a read error. This sequence joins TRBV12-3 or TRBV12-4 and TRBJ2-7; 8 bases match TRBD2. CDR3 length: 12 amino acids. J gave up 5 bases and V 6 bases, and 3 bases lay outside the gene matches. The CDR3 bases are TGTGCCAGCAGGCGGGGGGACAACGAGCAGTACGTC. It specifies CASRRGDNEQYV.

The gene calls are TRBV5-1 and TRBJ1-1, with 7 bases aligning to TRBD1. The CDR3 is made up of 15 amino acids. Trimming took 0 bases from V and 6 from J; bases not matched to a gene: 8. Per the germline V gene, CDR1 is SGHRS and CDR2 is YFSETQ. The CDR3 coding sequence is TGCGCCAGCAGCTTGGAAGGGGGCGGGATGGCTGAAGCTTTCTTT. This gives the protein CASSLEGGGMAEAFF.

This clonotype has only a few counts. J is TRBJ2-5 and V is TRBV28; D gene ambiguous. The CDR3 consists of 14 residues. Trimming cost V 6 bases and J 2 bases, with 13 bases left between them. CDR1 MDHEN and CDR2 SYDVKM come from the germline V gene. The chain's CDR3 is CASSPLGRQETQYF. CDR3 sequence (DNA): TGTGCCAGCAGCCCTCTCGGGCGACAAGAGACCCAGTACTTC.

The chain couples TRBV24-1 to TRBJ2-5, with D perhaps matching TRBD2 (6 bases). This CDR3 comprises 13 residues. CDR1 is KGHDR, CDR2 SFDVKD, per germline. V lost 7 bases, J lost 6 bases, and 14 bases lay in between. The CDR3 protein is CATSTGLPQTQYF. Written as DNA, the CDR3 is TGTGCCACCAGCACGGGACTTCCTCAGACCCAGTACTTC.

On this clonotype itself: This may stem from a read error, because a much larger clone lies one nucleotide away. The chain couples TRBV20-1 to TRBJ2-2; TRBD1 aligns across 10 bases. The CDR3 has 14 residues. The germline CDR1 and CDR2 sequences are DFQATT and SNEGSKA (reference sequence). CDR3 sequence (DNA): TGCAGTGCCCCGGGACAGGGGAACACCGGGGAGCAGTTTTTT. It specifies CSAPGQGNTGEQFF.

This clonotype showed up many times. The V gene is TRBV11-2, the J gene TRBJ2-7, with TRBD2 identical over 11 bases. Germline trimming cut 6 bases from V and 3 bases from J; bases unmatched to any gene: 7. The CDR3 contains 15 residues. Germline assignment: CDR1 SGHAT and CDR2 FQNNGV. The CDR3 region is CASRLNLAGGYEQYF. The DNA for the CDR3 is TGTGCCAGCAGACTAAACCTAGCGGGAGGCTACGAGCAGTACTTC.

The V gene is TRBV20-1, the J gene TRBJ2-1, with unresolved D. The CDR3 is made up of 12 amino acids. Germline CDR1 and CDR2: DFQATT and SNEGSKA (reference sequence). Between the trimmed V and J ends, which lost 2 bases and 8 bases, there was a span of 10 bases. The CDR3 coding sequence is TGCAGTGCTAGACCTTTGTACGATGAGCAGTTCTTC. This gives the protein CSARPLYDEQFF.

In this sample, this clonotype turned up many times. The gene calls are TRBV12-3 or TRBV12-4 and TRBJ1-2; 9 nucleotides match TRBD1. This CDR3 contains 16 residues. Trimming at V came to 4 bases and at J to 3 bases, leaving 9 bases not matched to a gene. The CDR3, as DNA: TGTGCCAGCAGTTCGAACCCGGGACAGGGACACTATGGCTACACCTTC. Its protein product is CASSSNPGQGHYGYTF.

This clonotype has ten or more counts. V usage is TRBV12-3 or TRBV12-4 and J usage is TRBJ2-3, with D possibly being TRBD1 or TRBD2 (5 bases each). This CDR3 contains 15 residues. Trimming removed 4 bases at V and 2 bases at J, with 13 bases between. CDR3 nucleotides: TGTGCCAGCAGTTCGGGACGAACATACACAGATACGCAGTATTTT. Its protein is CASSSGRTYTDTQYF.